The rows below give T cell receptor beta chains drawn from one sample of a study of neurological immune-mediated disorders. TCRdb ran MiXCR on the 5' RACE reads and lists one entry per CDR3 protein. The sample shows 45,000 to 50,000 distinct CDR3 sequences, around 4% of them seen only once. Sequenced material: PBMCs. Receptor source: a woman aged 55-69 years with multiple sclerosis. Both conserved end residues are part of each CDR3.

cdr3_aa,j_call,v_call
CASSRWGGTYGYTF,TRBJ1-2,TRBV3-1
CSAREASGTYNEQFF,TRBJ2-1,TRBV20-1
CASSFGNTEAFF,TRBJ1-1,TRBV11-2
CSSSPRGVSSYNEQFF,TRBJ2-1,TRBV5-6
CSASREGLNTEAFF,TRBJ1-1,TRBV20-1
CASSSSTGGALHF,TRBJ1-6,TRBV5-1
CASSYPPIAEYSNQPQHF,TRBJ1-5,TRBV6-6
CASSEGGSKNIQYF,TRBJ2-4,TRBV10-1
CSVNREYNTEAFF,TRBJ1-1,TRBV29-1
CASSPVTSGTSSEQFF,TRBJ2-1,TRBV11-3
CASSWTSGLKYEQYF,TRBJ2-7,TRBV7-3
CASSPAGDLPQNF,TRBJ1-5,TRBV27
CASSRGSGEGHGYTF,TRBJ1-2,TRBV18
CASSPLIEGAFF,TRBJ1-1,TRBV28
CASSESNRVSSYNEQFF,TRBJ2-1,TRBV10-2
CASSLLGETQYF,TRBJ2-5,TRBV12-3/TRBV12-4
CASSRGIDGYTF,TRBJ1-2,TRBV12-3/TRBV12-4
CASSASLLAGGPGETQYF,TRBJ2-5,TRBV7-6